The TCR beta chain under discussion was sequenced for a study of T cell responses to AZD1222 COVID-19 vaccine. Points from the study as a whole: Among the donors, most were white British and more were female, and clonal diversity was possibly underestimated.

The CDR3 length is 13 residues. V dropped 5 bases and J dropped 7 bases, with 11 bases sitting between them. Germline CDR1 reads SGHTA; CDR2 reads FQGNSA. In regard to this clone: The antigen is not known.

Repertoires were generated with immunoSEQ multiplex PCR, while TCRdb's copy carries only in-frame clones and drops some. The profile shows roughly 140,000 clones, roughly 92% of them singletons. The sequence was collected from an adult who received the AZD1222 COVID-19 vaccine. Specimen: peripheral blood, collected 28 days after the second AZD1222 dose. The gene calls are TRBV7-2 and TRBJ1-4, with a tentative D call TRBD1 (6 bases). The DNA for the CDR3 is TGTGCCAGCAGCAGGTACAGGGTTGAAAAACTGTTTTTT. It codes for CASSRYRVEKLFF.